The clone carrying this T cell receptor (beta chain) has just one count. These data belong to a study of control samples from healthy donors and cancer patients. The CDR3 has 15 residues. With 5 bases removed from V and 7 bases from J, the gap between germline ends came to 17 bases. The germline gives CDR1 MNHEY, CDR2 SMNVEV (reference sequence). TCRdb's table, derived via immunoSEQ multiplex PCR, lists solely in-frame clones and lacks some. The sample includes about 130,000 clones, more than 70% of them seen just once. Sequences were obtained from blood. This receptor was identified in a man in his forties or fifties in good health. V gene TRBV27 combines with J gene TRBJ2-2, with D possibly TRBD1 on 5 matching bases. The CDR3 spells CASSPASRVHGELFF. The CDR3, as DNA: TGTGCCAGCAGTCCCGCCAGCAGGGTCCACGGGGAGCTGTTTTTT.